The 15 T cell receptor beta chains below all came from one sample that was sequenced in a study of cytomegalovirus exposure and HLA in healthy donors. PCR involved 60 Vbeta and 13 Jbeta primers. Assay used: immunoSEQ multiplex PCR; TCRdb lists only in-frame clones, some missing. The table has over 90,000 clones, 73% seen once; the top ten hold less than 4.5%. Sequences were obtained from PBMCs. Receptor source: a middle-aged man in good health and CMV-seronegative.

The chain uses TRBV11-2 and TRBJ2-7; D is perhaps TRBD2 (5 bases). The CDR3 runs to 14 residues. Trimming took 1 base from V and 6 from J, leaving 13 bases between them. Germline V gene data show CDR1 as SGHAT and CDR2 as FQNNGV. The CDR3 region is CASSLGDYEGEQYF. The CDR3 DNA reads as TGTGCCAGCAGCTTAGGAGATTATGAGGGCGAGCAGTACTTC.

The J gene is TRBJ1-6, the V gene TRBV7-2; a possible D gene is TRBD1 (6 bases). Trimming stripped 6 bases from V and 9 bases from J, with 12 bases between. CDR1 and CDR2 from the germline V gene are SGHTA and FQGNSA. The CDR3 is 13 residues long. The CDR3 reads CASRGQPGSPLHF. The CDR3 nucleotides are TGTGCCAGCAGAGGACAGCCCGGTTCACCCCTCCACTTT. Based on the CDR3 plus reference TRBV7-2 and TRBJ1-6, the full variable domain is GAGVSQSPSNKVTEKGKDVELRCDPISGHTALYWYRQSLGQGLEFLIYFQGNSAPDKSGLPSDRFSAERTGGSVSTLTIQRTQQEDSAVYLCASRGQPGSPLHFGNGTRLTVT.

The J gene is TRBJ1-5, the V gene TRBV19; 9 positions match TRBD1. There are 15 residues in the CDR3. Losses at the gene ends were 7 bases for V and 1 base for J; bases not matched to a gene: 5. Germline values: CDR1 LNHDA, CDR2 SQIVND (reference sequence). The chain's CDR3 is CASTPGQGSNQPQHF. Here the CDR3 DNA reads TGTGCCAGTACTCCGGGACAGGGAAGCAATCAGCCCCAGCATTTT.

The CDR3 protein is CAWSKTGQAFF. The CDR3 DNA follows: TGTGCCTGGAGTAAAACGGGACAGGCGTTCTTC. The gene calls are TRBV30 and TRBJ2-1; 8 bases line up with TRBD1. The germline V gene encodes CDR1 GTSNPN and CDR2 SVGIG (reference sequence). V lost 2 bases to trimming and J lost 15 bases; unmatched junction nucleotides: 6. The CDR3 sequence is 11 residues long.

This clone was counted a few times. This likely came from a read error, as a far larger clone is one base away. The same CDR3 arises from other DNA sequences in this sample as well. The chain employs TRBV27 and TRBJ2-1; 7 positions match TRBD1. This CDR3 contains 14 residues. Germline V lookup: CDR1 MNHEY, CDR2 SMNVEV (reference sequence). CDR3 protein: CASSQGDGYNEQFF. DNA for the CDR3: TGCGCCAGCAGTCAGGGGGACGGCTACAATGAGCAGTTCTTC.

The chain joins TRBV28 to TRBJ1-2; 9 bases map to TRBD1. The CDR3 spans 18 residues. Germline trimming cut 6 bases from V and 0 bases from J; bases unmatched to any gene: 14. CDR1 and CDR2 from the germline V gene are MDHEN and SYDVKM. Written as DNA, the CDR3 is TGTGCCAGCAGGCAAACCGGACAGGGGTTCCGAGCTAACTATGGCTACACCTTC. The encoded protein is CASRQTGQGFRANYGYTF.

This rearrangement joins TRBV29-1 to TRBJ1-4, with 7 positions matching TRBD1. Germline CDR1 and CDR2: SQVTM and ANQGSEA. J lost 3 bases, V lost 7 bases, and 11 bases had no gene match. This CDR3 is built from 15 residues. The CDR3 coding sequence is TGCAGCGGCAAGTACACAGGGGAGCCTAATGAAAAACTGTTTTTT. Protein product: CSGKYTGEPNEKLFF.

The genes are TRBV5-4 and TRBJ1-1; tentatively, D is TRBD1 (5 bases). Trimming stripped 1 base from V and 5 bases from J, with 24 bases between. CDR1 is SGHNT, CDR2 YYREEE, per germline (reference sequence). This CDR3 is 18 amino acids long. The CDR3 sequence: CASSLMRSRGREGTEAFF. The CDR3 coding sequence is TGTGCCAGCAGCTTGATGAGGTCTCGTGGAAGGGAGGGGACTGAAGCTTTCTTT.

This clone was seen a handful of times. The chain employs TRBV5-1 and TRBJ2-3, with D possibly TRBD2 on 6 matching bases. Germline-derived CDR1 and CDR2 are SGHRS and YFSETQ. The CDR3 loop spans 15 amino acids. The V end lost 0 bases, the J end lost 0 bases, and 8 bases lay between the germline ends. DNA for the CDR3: TGCGCCAGCAGCTTGGGGGGGACTAGCACAGATACGCAGTATTTT. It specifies CASSLGGTSTDTQYF.

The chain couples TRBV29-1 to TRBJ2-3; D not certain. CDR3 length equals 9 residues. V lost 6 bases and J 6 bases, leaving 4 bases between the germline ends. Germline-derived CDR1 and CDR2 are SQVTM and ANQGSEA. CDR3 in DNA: TGCAGCGTGGAGGATACGCAGTATTTT. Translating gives CSVEDTQYF.

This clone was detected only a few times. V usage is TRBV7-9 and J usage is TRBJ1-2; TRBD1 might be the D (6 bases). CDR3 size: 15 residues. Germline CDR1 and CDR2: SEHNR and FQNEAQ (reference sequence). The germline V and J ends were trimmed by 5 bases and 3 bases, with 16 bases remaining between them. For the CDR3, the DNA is TGTGCCAGCAGCGAGGGACCCGGGACACACTATGGCTACACCTTC. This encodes CASSEGPGTHYGYTF. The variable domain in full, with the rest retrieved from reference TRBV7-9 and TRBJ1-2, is DTGVSQNPRHKITKRGQNVTFRCDPISEHNRLYWYRQTLGQGPEFLTYFQNEAQLEKSRLLSDRFSAERPKGSFSTLEIQRTEQGDSAMYLCASSEGPGTHYGYTFGSGTRLTVV.

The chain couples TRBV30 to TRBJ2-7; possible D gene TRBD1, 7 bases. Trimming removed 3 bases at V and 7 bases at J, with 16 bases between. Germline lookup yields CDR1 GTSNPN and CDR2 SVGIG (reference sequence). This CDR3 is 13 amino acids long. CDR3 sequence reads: CAWRRQGLDEQYF. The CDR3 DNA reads TGTGCCTGGAGACGACAGGGACTGGATGAGCAGTACTTC.

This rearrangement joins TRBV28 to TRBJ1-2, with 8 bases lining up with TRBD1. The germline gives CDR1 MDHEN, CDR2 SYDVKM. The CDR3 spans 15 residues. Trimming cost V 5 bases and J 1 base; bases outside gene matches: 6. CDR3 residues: CASSQDREDNYGYTF. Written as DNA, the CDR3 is TGTGCCAGCAGTCAGGACAGGGAAGATAACTATGGCTACACCTTC.

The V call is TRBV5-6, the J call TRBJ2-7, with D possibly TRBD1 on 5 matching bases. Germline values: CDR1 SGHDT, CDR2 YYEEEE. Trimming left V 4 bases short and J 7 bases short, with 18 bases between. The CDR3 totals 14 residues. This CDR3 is CASSPRAPSTEQYF. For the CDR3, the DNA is TGTGCCAGCAGCCCCAGGGCGCCCTCCACGGAGCAGTACTTC.

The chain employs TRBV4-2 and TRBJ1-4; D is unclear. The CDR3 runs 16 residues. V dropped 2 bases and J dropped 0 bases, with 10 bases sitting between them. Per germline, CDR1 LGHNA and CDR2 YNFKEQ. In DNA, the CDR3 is TGTGCCAGCAGCCAATTAACGGGATCAACTAATGAAAAACTGTTTTTT. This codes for CASSQLTGSTNEKLFF.